Listed below are T cell receptor beta chains from one sample, sequenced in a study of cytomegalovirus exposure and HLA in healthy donors. Repertoires were generated with immunoSEQ multiplex PCR, while TCRdb's copy carries only in-frame clones and drops some. The sample shows some 150,000 clones, approximately 81% of them seen only once. Sequencing was performed on PBMCs. The source of these receptors is a woman between 50 and 59 years old in good health and CMV-seronegative. CDR3s include the opening cysteine and the closing phenylalanine or tryptophan. Not all rows give a size; the values are once, few, many and, for expanded clones, a class.

J: TRBJ1-2
size: .
V: TRBV30
CDR3: CAWSPTGNNYGYTF

J: .
size: .
V: TRBV28
CDR3: CASRKTSGYTYEQYF

J: TRBJ2-1
size: .
V: TRBV27
CDR3: CASSSGLAGVEQFF

J: TRBJ2-7
size: few
V: TRBV6-6
CDR3: CASSISQGRDYEQYF

J: TRBJ2-7
size: .
V: TRBV6-1
CDR3: CASSEATYYEQYF

J: TRBJ2-1
size: .
V: TRBV29-1
CDR3: CSAREFDYNEQFF

J: TRBJ2-7
size: .
V: TRBV7-2
CDR3: CASSRDEVIGYEQYF

J: TRBJ2-7
size: once
V: TRBV7-2
CDR3: CASASTVTGGYEQYF

J: TRBJ2-4
size: once
V: TRBV7-2
CDR3: CASSLAAGRQNIQYF

J: TRBJ2-3
size: .
V: TRBV19
CDR3: CASSISGLAGSTDTQYF

J: TRBJ2-2
size: once
V: TRBV7-6
CDR3: CASSPHAGGANTGELFF

J: TRBJ1-2
size: .
V: TRBV6-5
CDR3: CASRAGGHGYTF

J: TRBJ2-5
size: .
V: TRBV29-1
CDR3: CSVGEVEETQYF

J: TRBJ1-4
size: .
V: TRBV7-9
CDR3: CASSQGTGGLSNEKLFF

J: TRBJ2-6
size: .
V: TRBV11-1
CDR3: CASSLNPGNSGANVLTF

J: TRBJ2-5
size: .
V: TRBV6-5
CDR3: CASSYDSGWGETQYF

J: TRBJ1-1
size: .
V: TRBV29-1
CDR3: CSVELGGGLGTEAFF

J: TRBJ2-7
size: .
V: TRBV6-6
CDR3: CASSYLGTDTYEQYF

J: TRBJ2-2
size: .
V: TRBV15
CDR3: CATSRDPSGGTGELFF

J: TRBJ2-7
size: .
V: TRBV9
CDR3: CASSVPPGSYEQYF

J: TRBJ2-3
size: .
V: TRBV2
CDR3: CASSGAGATDTQYF

J: TRBJ2-2
size: .
V: TRBV19
CDR3: CASRNKGLSSTGELFF

J: TRBJ1-2
size: .
V: TRBV28
CDR3: CASSLPVRVDGYTF

J: .
size: .
V: TRBV29-1
CDR3: CSVERTGRYEQYF

J: TRBJ1-4
size: .
V: TRBV7-3
CDR3: CASSLTGTDEKLFF

J: TRBJ2-5
size: few
V: TRBV4-1
CDR3: CASSQDIEGGLLETQYF

J: TRBJ2-5
size: .
V: TRBV6-6
CDR3: CASSRAGNQETQYF

J: TRBJ1-1
size: .
V: TRBV28
CDR3: CASSTIGQGAMNTEAFF

J: TRBJ2-4
size: .
V: TRBV4-3
CDR3: CASSQDRLAKNIQYF

J: TRBJ2-1
size: once
V: TRBV6-6
CDR3: CASSYSEYNEQFF

J: TRBJ2-7
size: .
V: TRBV27
CDR3: CASSFTPQGAAYEQYF

J: TRBJ1-5
size: .
V: TRBV27
CDR3: CASSPHPDRAVNQPQHF